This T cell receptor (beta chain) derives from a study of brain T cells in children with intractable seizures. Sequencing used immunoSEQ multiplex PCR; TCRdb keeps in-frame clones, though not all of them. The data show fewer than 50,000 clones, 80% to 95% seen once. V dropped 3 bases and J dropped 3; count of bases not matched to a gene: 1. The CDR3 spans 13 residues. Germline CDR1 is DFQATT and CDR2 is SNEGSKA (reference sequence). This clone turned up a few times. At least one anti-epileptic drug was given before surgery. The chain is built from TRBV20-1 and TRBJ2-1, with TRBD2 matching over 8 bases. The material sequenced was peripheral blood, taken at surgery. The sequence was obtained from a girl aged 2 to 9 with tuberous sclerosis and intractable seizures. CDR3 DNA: TGCAGTGCTAGTAGCGGGAACTACAATGAGCAGTTCTTC. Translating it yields CSASSGNYNEQFF.